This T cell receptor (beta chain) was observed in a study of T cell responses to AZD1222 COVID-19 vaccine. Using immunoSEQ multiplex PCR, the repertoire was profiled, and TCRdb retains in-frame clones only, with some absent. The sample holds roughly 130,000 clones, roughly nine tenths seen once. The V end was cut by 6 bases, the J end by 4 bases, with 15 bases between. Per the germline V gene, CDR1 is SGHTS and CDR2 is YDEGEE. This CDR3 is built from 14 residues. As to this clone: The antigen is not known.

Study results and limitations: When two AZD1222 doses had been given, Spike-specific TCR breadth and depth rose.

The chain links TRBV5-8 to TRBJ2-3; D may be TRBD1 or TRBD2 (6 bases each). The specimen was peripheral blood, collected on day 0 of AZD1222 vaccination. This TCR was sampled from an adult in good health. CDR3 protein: CASTKWGASDTQYF. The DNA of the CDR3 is TGTGCCAGCACCAAGTGGGGGGCATCAGATACGCAGTATTTT.